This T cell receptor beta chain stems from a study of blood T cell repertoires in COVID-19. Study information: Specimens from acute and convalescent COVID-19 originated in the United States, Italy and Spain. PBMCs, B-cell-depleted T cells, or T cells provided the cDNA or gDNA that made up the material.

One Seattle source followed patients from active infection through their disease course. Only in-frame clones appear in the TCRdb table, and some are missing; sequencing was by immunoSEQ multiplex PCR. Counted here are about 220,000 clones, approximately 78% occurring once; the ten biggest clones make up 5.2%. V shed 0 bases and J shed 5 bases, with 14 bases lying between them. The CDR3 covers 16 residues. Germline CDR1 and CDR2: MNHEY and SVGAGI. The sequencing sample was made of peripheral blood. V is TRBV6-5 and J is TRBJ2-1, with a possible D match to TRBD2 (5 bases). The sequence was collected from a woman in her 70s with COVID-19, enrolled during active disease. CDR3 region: CASSYSMVSADNEQFF. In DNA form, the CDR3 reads TGTGCCAGCAGTTACTCGATGGTATCAGCGGACAATGAGCAGTTCTTC.